Each of the 18 T cell receptor beta chains below was sequenced from the same sample in a study of neurological immune-mediated disorders. TCRdb independently ran MiXCR on the 5' RACE reads; one entry per CDR3 protein. The table shows 65,000 to 70,000 distinct CDR3 sequences, with roughly 3.9% occurring only once. The material sequenced was PBMCs. These receptors all stem from a man aged 25 to 40 with multiple sclerosis.

V and J are TRBV4-3 and TRBJ2-2, with TRBD1 as a possible D gene (6 bases). The CDR3 loop spans 18 amino acids. The germline V gene encodes CDR1 LGHNA and CDR2 YSLEER. V was clipped by 0 bases and J by 2 bases, with 16 bases between them. CDR3: CASSQEAGLGQNTGELFF. The DNA of the CDR3 is TGCGCCAGCAGCCAAGAAGCCGGGCTGGGACAAAACACCGGGGAGCTGTTTTTT.

This clonotype was seen a few times. The genes are TRBV7-2 and TRBJ2-3; weak D call: TRBD2 (5 bases). Trimming stripped 7 bases from V and 4 bases from J, with 15 bases between. CDR3 size: 14 residues. Germline V gene data show CDR1 as SGHTA and CDR2 as FQGNSA. This CDR3 is CASKVRGGADTQYF. In nucleotides, the CDR3 is TGTGCCAGCAAGGTCCGGGGTGGGGCAGATACGCAGTATTTT.

This clonotype appeared many times. The chain combines TRBV6-5 with TRBJ2-7; 9 bases align to TRBD2. J lost 2 bases, V lost 6 bases, and 5 bases had no gene match. CDR1 and CDR2 from the germline V gene are MNHEY and SVGAGI. The CDR3 consists of 14 residues. The CDR3 DNA sequence: TGTGCCAGCAGGGAAACTAGCGGGCCCTACGAGCAGTACTTC. Its protein product is CASRETSGPYEQYF.

This clonotype was observed many times. The rearrangement links TRBV5-6 to TRBJ2-3; D remains ambiguous. This CDR3 spans 14 amino acids. Trimming cost V 0 bases and J 2 bases, with 7 bases left between them. Germline CDR1 reads SGHDT; CDR2 reads YYEEEE. CDR3 loop: CASSLGGHTDTQYF. The CDR3 DNA is TGTGCCAGCAGCTTGGGAGGTCACACAGATACGCAGTATTTT.

This clonotype was found many times. V gene TRBV5-6 combines with J gene TRBJ2-5; 7 bases agree with TRBD1. The CDR3 loop spans 14 amino acids. Germline CDR1 is SGHDT and CDR2 is YYEEEE. Germline trimming cut 4 bases from V and 5 bases from J; bases unmatched to any gene: 8. The CDR3 protein is CASSKTGARETQYF. The CDR3 region has the DNA TGTGCCAGCAGCAAAACAGGGGCCCGGGAGACCCAGTACTTC.

This clonotype occurred many times. Germline and junction disagree at one end, which may indicate a read error. The chain couples TRBV7-8 to TRBJ1-6; 10 bases map to TRBD1. The CDR3 length is 15 residues. Germline V gene sequence: CDR1 SGHVS, CDR2 FQNEAQ. This chain's CDR3 is CASSSRDRGNSPLNF. CDR3 in DNA: TGTGCCAGCAGCTCCCGGGACAGGGGTAATTCACCCCTCAACTTT. Complete variable domain (other parts from reference TRBV7-8 and TRBJ1-6): GAGVSQSPRYKVAKRGQDVALRCDPISGHVSLFWYQQALGQGPEFLTYFQNEAQLDKSGLPSDRFFAERPEGSVSTLKIQRTQQEDSAVYLCASSSRDRGNSPLNFGNGTRLTVT.

The sample holds many counts of this clonotype. This chain connects TRBV21-1 to TRBJ1-5. TRBV21-1 is reported as a pseudogene. The CDR3 sequence is 14 residues long. The CDR3 loop reads CASSKVKGRQPQHF. The CDR3 DNA reads TGTGCCAGCAGCAAGGTGAAAGGCCGGCAGCCCCAGCATTTT.

This clonotype showed up many times. The chain is built from TRBV7-9 and TRBJ2-1; D might be TRBD2 (6 bases). The CDR3 sequence is 16 residues long. The V end was cut by 5 bases, the J end by 8 bases, with 22 bases between. CDR1 SEHNR and CDR2 FQNEAQ come from the germline V gene (reference sequence). This CDR3 is CASSPGRGSVLHEQFF. In DNA, the CDR3 is TGTGCCAGCAGCCCCGGGCGGGGTTCGGTTTTGCATGAGCAGTTCTTC.

This clonotype was detected ten times or more. The chain has TRBV20-1 and TRBJ2-4, with D maybe TRBD1 (6 bases). Looked up from germline, CDR1 is DFQATT and CDR2 is SNEGSKA (reference sequence). This CDR3 has 12 amino acids. Trimming pared 4 bases from V and 7 bases from J, leaving 11 bases between. Here the CDR3 reads CSATQQGNIQYF. CDR3 DNA sequence: TGCAGTGCTACCCAACAGGGTAACATTCAGTACTTC.

Ten or more counts support this clonotype. The V gene is TRBV5-1, the J gene TRBJ2-3; D could derive from TRBD1 or TRBD2 (5 bases each). Germline V gene data show CDR1 as SGHRS and CDR2 as YFSETQ. CDR3 size: 14 residues. Trimming took 4 bases from V and 4 from J, leaving 13 bases between them. The CDR3 region is CASSKIRDPDTQYF. Written as DNA, the CDR3 is TGCGCCAGCAGCAAAATACGGGACCCAGATACGCAGTATTTT.

This clonotype was seen at least ten times. V is TRBV27 and J is TRBJ1-5, with D possibly TRBD1 on 6 matching bases. This CDR3 region has 18 residues. Germline V gene data show CDR1 as MNHEY and CDR2 as SMNVEV (reference sequence). V was pared by 5 bases and J by 9 bases, with 29 bases between. CDR3 nucleotides: TGTGCCAGCAGTCTTTTATCGGAACAGGCTTACGGGGGGCGGCCCCAGCATTTT. It codes for CASSLLSEQAYGGRPQHF.

This clonotype was observed many times. This chain connects TRBV7-2 to TRBJ2-3; no clear D gene. This CDR3 has 14 residues. Germline V gives CDR1 SGHTA, CDR2 FQGNSA. The ends were cut back, 0 bases at V and 1 base at J, with 5 bases in the middle. CDR3 bases: TGTGCCAGCAGCTTAGCGGTCGGCACAGATACGCAGTATTTT. Protein sequence: CASSLAVGTDTQYF. Supplemented by reference TRBV7-2 and TRBJ2-3, the full variable domain reads GAGVSQSPSNKVTEKGKDVELRCDPISGHTALYWYRQSLGQGLEFLIYFQGNSAPDKSGLPSDRFSAERTGGSVSTLTIQRTQQEDSAVYLCASSLAVGTDTQYFGPGTRLTVL.

This clonotype occurred a few times. This chain links TRBV6-5 with TRBJ2-7; weak D call: TRBD2 (5 bases). The CDR3 consists of 14 residues. Trimming left V 0 bases short and J 5 bases short, with 11 bases between. The germline V gene has CDR1 MNHEY and CDR2 SVGAGI. The CDR3 sequence: CASSYSSRANEQYF. The CDR3 nucleotides read TGTGCCAGCAGTTACTCCTCGAGGGCCAACGAGCAGTACTTC.

Ten or more counts support this clonotype. The J gene is TRBJ2-5, the V gene TRBV7-2; D call uncertain. With 5 bases removed from V and 5 bases from J, the gap between germline ends came to 12 bases. The V gene's germline CDR1 is SGHTA and CDR2 FQGNSA. This CDR3 has 13 amino acids. The CDR3 region has the DNA TGTGCCAGCAGCCCACGGTCGTGGGAGACCCAGTACTTC. Its translation: CASSPRSWETQYF.

This clonotype was seen at least ten times. The gene calls are TRBV10-3 and TRBJ2-1, with D unresolved. This CDR3 spans 14 amino acids. Germline V CDR1 and CDR2: ENHRY, SYGVKD. Between the trimmed V and J ends, which lost 5 bases and 1 base, there was a span of 9 bases. CDR3: CAISLLKSYNEQFF. The CDR3 DNA reads as TGTGCCATCAGTTTACTCAAGTCCTACAATGAGCAGTTCTTC.

This clonotype was observed many times. The chain carries TRBV6-5 and TRBJ1-1; 7 bases match TRBD1. From germline, CDR1 is MNHEY and CDR2 SVGAGI. This CDR3 contains 16 residues. V shed 4 bases and J 1 base; nucleotides not matched to a gene: 9. In DNA form, the CDR3 reads TGTGCCAGCAGTTTCCAGGGTGAGGGGGCGAACACTGAAGCTTTCTTT. Translating it yields CASSFQGEGANTEAFF.

This clonotype appeared many times. The chain uses TRBV3-1 and TRBJ1-6, with 7 positions matching TRBD1. From germline, CDR1 is LGHDT and CDR2 YNNKEL (reference sequence). V was pared by 5 bases and J by 2 bases, with 15 bases of the junction left unmatched. The CDR3 extends over 19 amino acids. The DNA of the CDR3 is TGTGCCAGCAGCGAACTGAGGACAGGAGGGGGAACCTATAATTCACCCCTCCACTTT. Protein: CASSELRTGGGTYNSPLHF.

This clonotype was recorded at least ten times. The V gene is TRBV7-8, the J gene TRBJ2-3, with D possibly being TRBD2 (7 bases). Germline-derived CDR1 and CDR2 are SGHVS and FQNEAQ. This CDR3 is built from 13 residues. The V end was cut by 4 bases, the J end by 5 bases, with 10 bases between. CDR3 sequence (DNA): TGTGCCAGCAGCTGGGGGGGCGTAGATACGCAGTATTTT. Translating it yields CASSWGGVDTQYF.